The 12 T cell receptor beta chains given below trace back to one sample, sequenced in a study of shared clonotypes between healthy human individuals. TCRdb keeps only in-frame clones here, not all; method: immunoSEQ multiplex PCR. The table records millions of clones, more than 80% of them present only once. The sequenced sample consisted of naive CD4+ T cells from PBMCs. Described subset: CD45RA+ positively selected. The source is a man aged 18-30 years in good health. Some clones in this sample may be carry-over from other donors' samples.

This clone occurred once. The V gene is TRBV28, the J gene TRBJ2-7; possible D gene TRBD2, 5 bases. The CDR3 consists of 18 residues. Trimming cost V 5 bases and J 1 base, with 24 bases left between them. The germline CDR1 and CDR2 sequences are MDHEN and SYDVKM. The CDR3 spells CASSPLLHREGGSYEQYF. DNA of the CDR3: TGTGCCAGCAGTCCCCTCCTTCATCGGGAAGGTGGGTCCTACGAGCAGTACTTC.

The V and J genes are TRBV28 and TRBJ2-7; no firm D call. Germline V gene lookup returns CDR1 MDHEN and CDR2 SYDVKM. This CDR3 has 13 residues. V was shortened by 1 base and J by 2 bases, with 6 bases between the two germline ends. The CDR3 region has the DNA TGTGCCAGCAGTTTATCGACCACCTACGAGCAGTACTTC. It encodes CASSLSTTYEQYF.

This clone was recorded only once. V usage is TRBV10-3 and J usage is TRBJ2-2; 10 bases agree with TRBD1. This CDR3 comprises 15 residues. V was clipped by 4 bases and J by 5 bases; unmatched bases: 4. The germline CDR1 and CDR2 sequences are ENHRY and SYGVKD. CDR3 in DNA: TGTGCCATCAGTGCACGGGACAGGGGTACCGGGGAGCTGTTTTTT. As protein: CAISARDRGTGELFF.

The chain recombines TRBV11-2 with TRBJ2-5; D might be TRBD1 or TRBD2, each matching 6 bases. The CDR3 length is 17 residues. Germline V gene lookup returns CDR1 SGHAT and CDR2 FQNNGV. Trimming cost V 5 bases and J 2 bases, with 21 bases left between them. The CDR3 loop reads CASSPPRGTGRQETQYF. For the CDR3, the DNA is TGTGCCAGCAGCCCTCCCAGGGGTACAGGGAGGCAAGAGACCCAGTACTTC.

Remarks on this clone: The same CDR3 also results from other DNA sequences found in this sample. V is TRBV5-1 and J is TRBJ1-1; D is undetermined. Germline values: CDR1 SGHRS, CDR2 YFSETQ. The CDR3 length is 14 residues. V was shortened by 0 bases and J by 1 base, with 7 bases between the two germline ends. CDR3 coding DNA: TGCGCCAGCAGCTTGGGTCCAGAGAACACTGAAGCTTTCTTT. Translated: CASSLGPENTEAFF. Looking up the rest from reference TRBV5-1 and TRBJ1-1 gives the full variable domain: KAGVTQTPRYLIKTRGQQVTLSCSPISGHRSVSWYQQTPGQGLQFLFEYFSETQRNKGNFPGRFSGRQFSNSRSEMNVSTLELGDSALYLCASSLGPENTEAFFGQGTRLTVV.

The chain uses TRBV9 and TRBJ2-5; TRBD2 matches at 7 bases. CDR1 and CDR2 from the germline V gene are SGDLS and YYNGEE. CDR3 size: 17 residues. V lost 0 bases, J lost 2 bases, and 10 bases stayed unmatched. CDR3 sequence reads: CASSVDHRTSVQETQYF. The CDR3 region has the DNA TGTGCCAGCAGCGTAGATCATCGTACTAGCGTTCAAGAGACCCAGTACTTC.

Points on this clone: Other nucleotide sequences in the sample specify the same CDR3. This chain joins TRBV28 and TRBJ1-2; TRBD1 aligns across 8 bases. V shed 5 bases, J shed 4 bases, and the junction held 3 bases outside the gene matches. CDR1 is MDHEN, CDR2 SYDVKM, per germline. CDR3 length: 13 amino acids. The CDR3 loop reads CASSAGQGYGYTF. CDR3 in DNA: TGTGCCAGCAGTGCCGGACAGGGCTATGGCTACACCTTC.

V usage is TRBV27 and J usage is TRBJ1-2, with TRBD1 matching 8 bases. This CDR3 region has 13 residues. CDR1 and CDR2 (germline): MNHEY, SMNVEV (reference sequence). V lost 5 bases to trimming and J lost 5 bases; unmatched junction nucleotides: 4. CDR3 nucleotide sequence: TGTGCCAGCAGTCCCCGGGACAGGTATGGCTACACCTTC. It encodes CASSPRDRYGYTF.

The gene calls are TRBV27 and TRBJ2-7; D possibly corresponds to TRBD2 (5 bases). Deletions cut 7 bases from V and 2 bases from J, with 12 bases between. The CDR3 contains 13 residues. CDR1 and CDR2 (germline): MNHEY, SMNVEV (reference sequence). CDR3 region: CASTRTYPYEQYF. The DNA of the CDR3 is TGTGCCAGCACCCGGACTTACCCCTACGAGCAGTACTTC.

The chain links TRBV6-6 to TRBJ2-7, with D unclear. Germline values: CDR1 MNHNY, CDR2 SVGAGI (reference sequence). The V and J ends lost 6 bases and 1 base respectively, with 16 bases between them. The CDR3 is 15 residues long. CDR3 amino acids: CASSLPRLTSYEQYF. The CDR3 DNA follows: TGTGCCAGCAGCCTCCCGCGGCTAACTTCCTACGAGCAGTACTTC.

The chain links TRBV19 to TRBJ1-2; D gene uncertain. The ends were cut back, 3 bases at V and 8 bases at J, with 13 bases in the middle. CDR1 and CDR2 (germline): LNHDA, SQIVND (reference sequence). This CDR3 is built from 13 residues. CDR3 nucleotide sequence: TGTGCCAGTAGTATGGAATTCGAGTTGGGCTACACCTTC. This encodes CASSMEFELGYTF.

The chain uses TRBV7-3 and TRBJ2-3, with D possibly matching TRBD2 (6 bases). The V and J ends lost 5 bases and 8 bases respectively, with 14 bases between them. Germline values: CDR1 SGHTA, CDR2 FQGTGA. This CDR3 spans 13 amino acids. Here the CDR3 DNA reads TGTGCCAGCAGCCCCAGGGAGGCAAGTACGCAGTATTTT. Its translation: CASSPREASTQYF.